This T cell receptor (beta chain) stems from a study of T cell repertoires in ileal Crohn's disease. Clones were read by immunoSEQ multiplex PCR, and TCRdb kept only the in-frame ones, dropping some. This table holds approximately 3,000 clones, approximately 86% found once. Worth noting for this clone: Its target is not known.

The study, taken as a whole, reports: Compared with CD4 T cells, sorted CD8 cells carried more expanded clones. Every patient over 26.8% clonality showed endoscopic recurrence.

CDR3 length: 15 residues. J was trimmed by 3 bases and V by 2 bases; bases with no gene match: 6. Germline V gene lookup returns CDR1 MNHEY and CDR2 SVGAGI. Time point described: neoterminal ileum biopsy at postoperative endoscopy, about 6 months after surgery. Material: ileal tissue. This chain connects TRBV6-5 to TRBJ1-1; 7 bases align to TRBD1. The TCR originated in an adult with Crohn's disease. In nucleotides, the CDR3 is TGTGCCAGCAGTTACCCCGGACAGGATCACACTGAAGCTTTCTTT. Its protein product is CASSYPGQDHTEAFF.